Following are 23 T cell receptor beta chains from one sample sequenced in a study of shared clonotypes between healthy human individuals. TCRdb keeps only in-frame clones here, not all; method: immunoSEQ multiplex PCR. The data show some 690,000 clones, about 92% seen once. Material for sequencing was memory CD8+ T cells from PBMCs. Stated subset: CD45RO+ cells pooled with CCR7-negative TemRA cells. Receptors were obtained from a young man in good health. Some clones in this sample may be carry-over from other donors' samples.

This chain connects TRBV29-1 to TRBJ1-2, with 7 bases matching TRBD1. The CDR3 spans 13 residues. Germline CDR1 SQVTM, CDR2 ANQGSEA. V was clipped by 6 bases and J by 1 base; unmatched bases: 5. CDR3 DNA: TGCAGCGTCCCCGGGACAGATAACTATGGCTACACCTTC. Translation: CSVPGTDNYGYTF.

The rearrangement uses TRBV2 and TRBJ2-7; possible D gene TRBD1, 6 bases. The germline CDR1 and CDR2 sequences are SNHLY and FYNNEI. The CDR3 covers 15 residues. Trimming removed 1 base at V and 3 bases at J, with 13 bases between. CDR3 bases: TGTGCCAGCAGTGAAGGGGACATCAGGGTCTACGAGCAGTACTTC. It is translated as CASSEGDIRVYEQYF. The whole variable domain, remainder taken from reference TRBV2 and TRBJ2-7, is EPEVTQTPSHQVTQMGQEVILRCVPISNHLYFYWYRQILGQKVEFLVSFYNNEISEKSEIFDDQFSVERPDGSNFTLKIRSTKLEDSAMYFCASSEGDIRVYEQYFGPGTRLTVT.

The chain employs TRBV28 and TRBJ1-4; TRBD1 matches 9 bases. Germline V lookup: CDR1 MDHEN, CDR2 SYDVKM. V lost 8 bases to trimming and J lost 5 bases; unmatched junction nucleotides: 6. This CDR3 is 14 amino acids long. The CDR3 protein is CASPGGTGNEKLFF. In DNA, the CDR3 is TGTGCCAGCCCTGGGGGGACAGGGAATGAAAAACTGTTTTTT.

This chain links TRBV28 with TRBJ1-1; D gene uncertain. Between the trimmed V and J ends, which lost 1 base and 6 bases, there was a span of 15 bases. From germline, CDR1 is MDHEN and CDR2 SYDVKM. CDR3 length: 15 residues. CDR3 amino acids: CASSLLGSTSAEAFF. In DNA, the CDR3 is TGTGCCAGCAGTTTATTGGGGTCCACTAGCGCTGAAGCTTTCTTT.

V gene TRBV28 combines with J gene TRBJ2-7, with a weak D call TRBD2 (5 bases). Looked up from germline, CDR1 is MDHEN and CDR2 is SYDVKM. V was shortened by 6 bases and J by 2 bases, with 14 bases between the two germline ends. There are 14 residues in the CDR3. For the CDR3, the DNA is TGTGCCAGCAGCGCCTCGGGCGGGCCCTACGAGCAGTACTTC. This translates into CASSASGGPYEQYF.

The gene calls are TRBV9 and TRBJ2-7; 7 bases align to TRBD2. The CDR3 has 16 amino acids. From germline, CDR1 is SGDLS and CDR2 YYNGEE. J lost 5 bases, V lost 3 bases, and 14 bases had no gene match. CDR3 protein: CASSEGRAGRRDEQYF. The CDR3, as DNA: TGTGCCAGCAGCGAGGGGAGGGCAGGGCGGAGGGACGAGCAGTACTTC.

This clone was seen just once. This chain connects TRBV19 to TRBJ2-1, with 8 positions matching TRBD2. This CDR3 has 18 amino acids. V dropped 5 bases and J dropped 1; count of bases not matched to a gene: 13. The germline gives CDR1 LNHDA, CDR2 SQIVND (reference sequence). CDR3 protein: CASSARLAFFLSYNEQFF. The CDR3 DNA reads TGTGCCAGTAGTGCTCGACTAGCGTTCTTCTTATCCTACAATGAGCAGTTCTTC.

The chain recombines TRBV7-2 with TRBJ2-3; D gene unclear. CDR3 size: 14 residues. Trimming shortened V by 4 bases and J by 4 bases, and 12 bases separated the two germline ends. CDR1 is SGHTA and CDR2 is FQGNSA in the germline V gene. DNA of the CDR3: TGTGCCAGCAGCTCGCCCGGGTGGTCAGATACGCAGTATTTT. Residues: CASSSPGWSDTQYF. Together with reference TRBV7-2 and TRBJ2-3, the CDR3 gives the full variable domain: GAGVSQSPSNKVTEKGKDVELRCDPISGHTALYWYRQSLGQGLEFLIYFQGNSAPDKSGLPSDRFSAERTGGSVSTLTIQRTQQEDSAVYLCASSSPGWSDTQYFGPGTRLTVL.

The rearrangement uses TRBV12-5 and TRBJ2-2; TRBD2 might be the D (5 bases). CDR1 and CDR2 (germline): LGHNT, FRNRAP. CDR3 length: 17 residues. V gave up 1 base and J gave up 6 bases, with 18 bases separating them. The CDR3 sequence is CASGLGSASMMAGELFF. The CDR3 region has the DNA TGTGCTAGTGGTTTGGGTTCGGCTAGCATGATGGCCGGGGAGCTGTTTTTT. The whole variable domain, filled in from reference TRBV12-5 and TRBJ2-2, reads DARVTQTPRHKVTEMGQEVTMRCQPILGHNTVFWYRQTMMQGLELLAYFRNRAPLDDSGMPKDRFSAEMPDATLATLKIQPSEPRDSAVYFCASGLGSASMMAGELFFGEGSRLTVL.

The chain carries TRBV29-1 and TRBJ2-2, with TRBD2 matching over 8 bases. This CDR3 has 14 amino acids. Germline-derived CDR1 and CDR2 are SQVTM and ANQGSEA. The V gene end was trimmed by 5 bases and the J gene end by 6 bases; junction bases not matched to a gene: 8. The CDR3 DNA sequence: TGCAGCGTTCGGCCTAGCGGGTGGTCCGGGGAGCTGTTTTTT. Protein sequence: CSVRPSGWSGELFF.

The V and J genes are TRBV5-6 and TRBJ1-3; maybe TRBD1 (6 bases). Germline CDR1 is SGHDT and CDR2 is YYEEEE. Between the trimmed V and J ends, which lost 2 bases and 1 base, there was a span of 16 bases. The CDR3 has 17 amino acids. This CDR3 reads CASSFSRRRGSGNTIYF. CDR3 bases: TGTGCCAGCAGCTTTTCTCGGCGCAGGGGATCTGGAAACACCATATATTTT.

In DNA, the CDR3 is TGTGCCACCCATGACTCCCAAGAGACCCAGTACTTC. Translation gives CATHDSQETQYF. The V call is TRBV10-3, the J call TRBJ2-5; D gene ambiguous. CDR3 length: 12 amino acids. Trimming left V 10 bases short and J 1 base short, with 10 bases between. CDR1 and CDR2 from the germline V gene are ENHRY and SYGVKD.

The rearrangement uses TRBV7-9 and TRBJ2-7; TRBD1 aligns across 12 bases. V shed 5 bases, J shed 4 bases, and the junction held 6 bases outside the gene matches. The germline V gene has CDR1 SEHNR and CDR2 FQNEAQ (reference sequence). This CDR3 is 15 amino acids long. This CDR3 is CASSQGDRGLYEQYF. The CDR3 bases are TGTGCCAGCAGCCAAGGGGACAGGGGGCTGTACGAGCAGTACTTC.

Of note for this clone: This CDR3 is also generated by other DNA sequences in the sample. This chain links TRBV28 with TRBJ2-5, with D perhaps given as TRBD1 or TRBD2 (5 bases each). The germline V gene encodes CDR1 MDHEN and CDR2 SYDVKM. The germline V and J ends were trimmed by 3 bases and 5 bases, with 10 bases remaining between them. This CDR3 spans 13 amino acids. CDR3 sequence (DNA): TGTGCCAGCAGTTTGTTGAGGGGCGAGACCCAGTACTTC. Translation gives CASSLLRGETQYF. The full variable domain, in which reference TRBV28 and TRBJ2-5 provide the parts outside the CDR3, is DVKVTQSSRYLVKRTGEKVFLECVQDMDHENMFWYRQDPGLGLRLIYFSYDVKMKEKGDIPEGYSVSREKKERFSLILESASTNQTSMYLCASSLLRGETQYFGPGTRLLVL.

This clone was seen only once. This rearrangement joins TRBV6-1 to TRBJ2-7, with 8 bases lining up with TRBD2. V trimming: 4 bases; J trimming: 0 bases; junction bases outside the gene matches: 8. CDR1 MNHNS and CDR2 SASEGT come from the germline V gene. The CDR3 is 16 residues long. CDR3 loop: CASSGQSGGPSYEQYF. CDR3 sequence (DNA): TGTGCCAGCAGTGGACAAAGCGGGGGACCCTCCTACGAGCAGTACTTC.

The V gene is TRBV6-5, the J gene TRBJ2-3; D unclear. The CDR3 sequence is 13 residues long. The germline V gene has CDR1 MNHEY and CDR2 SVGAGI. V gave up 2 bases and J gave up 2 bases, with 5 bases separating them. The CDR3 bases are TGTGCCAGCAGTTACGGTGACACAGATACGCAGTATTTT. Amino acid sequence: CASSYGDTDTQYF.

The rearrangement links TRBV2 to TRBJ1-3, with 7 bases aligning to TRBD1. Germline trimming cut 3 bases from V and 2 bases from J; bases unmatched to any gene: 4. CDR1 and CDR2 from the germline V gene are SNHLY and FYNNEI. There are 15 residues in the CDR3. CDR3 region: CASSEGQPPGNTIYF. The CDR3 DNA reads TGTGCCAGCAGTGAGGGACAGCCTCCTGGAAACACCATATATTTT.

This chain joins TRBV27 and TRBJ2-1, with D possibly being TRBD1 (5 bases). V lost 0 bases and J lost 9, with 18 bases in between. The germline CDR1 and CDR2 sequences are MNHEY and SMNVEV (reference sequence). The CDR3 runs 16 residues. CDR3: CASSLSRDRGWAEQFF. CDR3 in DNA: TGTGCCAGCAGTTTATCGCGAGATAGGGGCTGGGCTGAGCAGTTCTTC.

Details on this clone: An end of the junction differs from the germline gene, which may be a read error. The CDR3 DNA sequence: TGTGCCAGCAGCTTGGGGGACTATAACTACGTGCAGTACTTC. It yields the protein CASSLGDYNYVQYF. The rearrangement links TRBV5-4 to TRBJ2-7; 7 positions agree with TRBD2. The CDR3 runs to 14 residues. Germline CDR1 SGHNT, CDR2 YYREEE (reference sequence).

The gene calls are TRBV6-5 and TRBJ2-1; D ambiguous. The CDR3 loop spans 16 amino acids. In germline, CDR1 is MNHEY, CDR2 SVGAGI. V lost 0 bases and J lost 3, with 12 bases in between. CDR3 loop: CASSYSRAWDYNEQFF. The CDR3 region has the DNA TGTGCCAGCAGTTACTCCCGGGCTTGGGACTACAATGAGCAGTTCTTC.

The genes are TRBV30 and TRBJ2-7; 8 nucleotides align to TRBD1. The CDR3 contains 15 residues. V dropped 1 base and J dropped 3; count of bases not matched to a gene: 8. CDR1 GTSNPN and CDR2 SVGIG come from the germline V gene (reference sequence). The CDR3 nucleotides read TGTGCCTGGAGTGCTTGGACAGGGCAGGGCTACGAGCAGTACTTC. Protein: CAWSAWTGQGYEQYF.

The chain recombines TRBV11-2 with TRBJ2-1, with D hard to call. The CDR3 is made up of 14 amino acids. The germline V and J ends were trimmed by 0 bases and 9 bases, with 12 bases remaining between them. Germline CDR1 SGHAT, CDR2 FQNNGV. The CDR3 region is CASSLEGPAAEQFF. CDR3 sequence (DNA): TGTGCCAGCAGCTTAGAAGGGCCCGCGGCTGAGCAGTTCTTC.

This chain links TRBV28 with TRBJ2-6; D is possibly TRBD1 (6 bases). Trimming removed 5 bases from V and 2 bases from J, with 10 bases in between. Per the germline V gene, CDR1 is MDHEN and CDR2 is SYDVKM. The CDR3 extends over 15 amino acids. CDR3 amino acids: CASSITGPGANVLTF. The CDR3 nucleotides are TGTGCCAGCAGTATAACAGGGCCTGGGGCCAACGTCCTGACTTTC. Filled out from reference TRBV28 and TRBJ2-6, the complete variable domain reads DVKVTQSSRYLVKRTGEKVFLECVQDMDHENMFWYRQDPGLGLRLIYFSYDVKMKEKGDIPEGYSVSREKKERFSLILESASTNQTSMYLCASSITGPGANVLTFGAGSRLTVL.